Below, 18 T cell receptor beta chains from the same sample are listed, as sequenced in a study of human T cells and chemical hapten exposure. TCRdb called the RACE reads again in MiXCR, with one record for every CDR3 protein. The data hold 300,000 to 400,000 distinct CDR3 sequences, with about 7% observed a single time. Time point given: patch test 1, 2 weeks after DPC sensitization. Treatment: therapeutic diphenylcyclopropenone sensitization with weekly scalp DPC. This material consisted of whole blood, taken in connection with sensitization to the hapten diphenylcyclopropenone (DPC). The receptors stem from a young woman with alopecia areata. Some clones in this sample may be carry-over from other donors' samples.

The chain employs TRBV14 and TRBJ2-1, with D possibly matching TRBD2 (5 bases). Trimming removed 0 bases from V and 10 bases from J, with 10 bases in between. This CDR3 contains 13 residues. Germline CDR1 SGHDN, CDR2 FVKESK. CDR3 region: CASSQDRRREQFF. The DNA for the CDR3 is TGTGCCAGCAGCCAAGATCGGAGGCGGGAGCAGTTCTTC.

This clonotype has a handful of counts. The chain joins TRBV7-2 to TRBJ2-5; no firm D call. CDR1 is SGHTA and CDR2 is FQGNSA in the germline V gene. The CDR3 consists of 14 residues. V was cut by 2 bases and J by 2 bases, with 9 bases left in between. CDR3 in amino acids: CASSLKYRQETQYF. In nucleotides, the CDR3 is TGTGCCAGCAGCTTAAAATACAGACAAGAGACCCAGTACTTC. Complete variable domain (other parts from reference TRBV7-2 and TRBJ2-5): GAGVSQSPSNKVTEKGKDVELRCDPISGHTALYWYRQSLGQGLEFLIYFQGNSAPDKSGLPSDRFSAERTGGSVSTLTIQRTQQEDSAVYLCASSLKYRQETQYFGPGTRLLVL.

At least ten counts were recorded for this clonotype. The chain carries TRBV28 and TRBJ2-7, with D unclear. V was cut by 10 bases and J by 2 bases, with 9 bases left in between. The CDR3 spans 11 residues. CDR1 is MDHEN and CDR2 is SYDVKM in the germline V gene. CDR3 sequence reads: CATFGPYEQYF. The DNA for the CDR3 is TGTGCCACCTTTGGTCCCTACGAGCAGTACTTC.

This clonotype was seen a few times. This chain connects TRBV3-1 to TRBJ2-1, with D unresolved. The CDR3 covers 14 residues. V lost 0 bases and J 6 bases, leaving 9 bases between the germline ends. Germline CDR1 LGHDT, CDR2 YNNKEL (reference sequence). The CDR3 loop is CASSQDSKSNEQFF. DNA for the CDR3: TGTGCCAGCAGCCAAGATAGCAAGTCCAATGAGCAGTTCTTC.

At least ten counts were recorded for this clonotype. The chain combines TRBV12-3 or TRBV12-4 with TRBJ1-1, with 11 bases lining up with TRBD1. Trimming removed 0 bases from V and 4 bases from J; junction bases left unmatched: 10. The length of the CDR3 is 18 residues. In nucleotides, the CDR3 is TGTGCCAGCAGTTTAGCCCCGGGGGACAGGGGGGGAGGCACTGAAGCTTTCTTT. It encodes CASSLAPGDRGGGTEAFF.

This clonotype was picked up a small number of times. The chain employs TRBV2 and TRBJ2-1; TRBD2 agrees at 14 bases. Germline CDR1 is SNHLY and CDR2 is FYNNEI. The CDR3 spans 16 residues. Trimming cost V 5 bases and J 8 bases; bases outside gene matches: 8. The CDR3 loop is CASSPRTSGGNDEQFF. The CDR3, as DNA: TGTGCCAGCAGTCCAAGGACTAGCGGGGGGAACGATGAGCAGTTCTTC.

V gene TRBV27 combines with J gene TRBJ1-2, with 7 nucleotides matching TRBD1. The CDR3 consists of 14 residues. V dropped 5 bases and J dropped 4; count of bases not matched to a gene: 7. In germline, CDR1 is MNHEY, CDR2 SMNVEV (reference sequence). The CDR3 loop reads CASSPDRVAYGYTF. The CDR3 DNA sequence: TGTGCCAGCAGTCCAGACAGGGTGGCCTATGGCTACACCTTC.

This clonotype appeared a few times. Germline and junction disagree at one end, which may indicate a read error. The chain is built from TRBV7-2 and TRBJ2-5; no firm D call. The CDR3 length is 11 residues. The germline V gene encodes CDR1 SGHTA and CDR2 FQGNSA. The CDR3 spells CASSPGAVIIF. CDR3 bases: TGTGCCAGCAGCCCGGGCGCCGTTATTATCTTC. Full variable domain (outside the CDR3, taken from reference TRBV7-2 and TRBJ2-5): GAGVSQSPSNKVTEKGKDVELRCDPISGHTALYWYRQSLGQGLEFLIYFQGNSAPDKSGLPSDRFSAERTGGSVSTLTIQRTQQEDSAVYLCASSPGAVIIFGPGTRLLVL.

This clonotype has at least ten counts. The chain joins TRBV2 to TRBJ2-1, with 12 bases aligning to TRBD1. The CDR3 is made up of 16 amino acids. With 7 bases clipped from V and 9 bases from J, the junction kept 13 bases outside the gene matches. CDR1 and CDR2 (germline): SNHLY, FYNNEI. The CDR3 reads CASTIPRDRGRSEQFF. Here the CDR3 DNA reads TGTGCCAGCACTATTCCCCGGGACAGGGGGCGGAGTGAGCAGTTCTTC.

This clonotype was detected only a few times. This chain joins TRBV4-2 and TRBJ2-5; 7 bases map to TRBD1. The CDR3 length is 15 residues. The V gene's germline CDR1 is LGHNA and CDR2 YNFKEQ. Unmatched junction bases numbered 9, after V lost 3 bases and J lost 5 bases. The CDR3 protein is CASSHPGTEGETQYF. Written as DNA, the CDR3 is TGTGCCAGCAGCCATCCCGGGACAGAGGGGGAGACCCAGTACTTC.

The J gene is TRBJ1-5, the V gene TRBV20-1; no reliable D call. From germline, CDR1 is DFQATT and CDR2 SNEGSKA (reference sequence). V was cut by 3 bases and J by 0 bases, with 12 bases left in between. The CDR3 extends over 15 amino acids. The DNA for the CDR3 is TGCAGTGCTAGTCCTCGGTTTTATAGCAATCAGCCCCAGCATTTT. Amino acid sequence: CSASPRFYSNQPQHF.

This clonotype was seen at least ten times. The gene calls are TRBV7-9 and TRBJ2-3; TRBD2 is a possible D gene (6 bases). The CDR3 has 14 amino acids. Germline V gives CDR1 SEHNR, CDR2 FQNEAQ (reference sequence). Trimming pared 5 bases from V and 0 bases from J, leaving 9 bases between. The CDR3 DNA reads as TGTGCCAGCAGCCCCGGGACTAGCACAGATACGCAGTATTTT. Translating it yields CASSPGTSTDTQYF.

The rearrangement links TRBV28 to TRBJ2-7, with D hard to call. CDR3 length: 13 residues. Germline V gene lookup returns CDR1 MDHEN and CDR2 SYDVKM. V was clipped by 2 bases and J by 5 bases, with 10 bases between them. CDR3 amino acids: CASSLRIFHEQYF. CDR3 DNA: TGTGCCAGCAGTTTAAGGATCTTCCACGAGCAGTACTTC.

V gene TRBV6-5 combines with J gene TRBJ2-1, with D unresolved. The CDR3 is made up of 14 amino acids. Trimming stripped 3 bases from V and 5 bases from J, with 11 bases between. The germline V gene encodes CDR1 MNHEY and CDR2 SVGAGI. The CDR3 protein is CASSYKSENNEQFF. CDR3 nucleotide sequence: TGTGCCAGCAGTTATAAGTCGGAGAACAATGAGCAGTTCTTC.

This clonotype was observed at least ten times. The V gene is TRBV27, the J gene TRBJ2-7, with TRBD2 matching over 13 bases. The CDR3 contains 17 residues. V shed 5 bases and J 2 bases; nucleotides not matched to a gene: 9. The V gene's germline CDR1 is MNHEY and CDR2 SMNVEV (reference sequence). CDR3 in DNA: TGTGCCAGCAGTCCTTCACGGACTAGCGGGGGTACCTACGAGCAGTACTTC. This translates into CASSPSRTSGGTYEQYF.

As concerns this clonotype: A read error may produce the germline difference seen at one junction end. CDR3 nucleotides: TGTGCCAGCAGTTCCGGCAGCAAGCAGCCCCAGCATTTT. It codes for CASSSGSKQPQHF. The J gene is TRBJ1-5, the V gene TRBV12-3 or TRBV12-4; no clear D. The CDR3 is 13 residues long.

A few counts support this clonotype. The chain has TRBV6-2 or TRBV6-3 and TRBJ1-1, with D unresolved. The CDR3 covers 15 residues. Germline V gene data show CDR1 as MNHEY and CDR2 as SVGEGT. With 2 bases removed from V and 4 bases from J, the gap between germline ends came to 14 bases. CDR3: CASSYLHQAITEAFF. Here the CDR3 DNA reads TGTGCCAGCAGTTACCTCCACCAAGCCATCACTGAAGCTTTCTTT.

This clonotype was picked up many times. The chain employs TRBV6-1 and TRBJ1-1, with D maybe TRBD1 (5 bases). Germline-derived CDR1 and CDR2 are MNHNS and SASEGT. The CDR3 contains 13 residues. The ends were cut back, 5 bases at V and 7 bases at J, with 14 bases in the middle. The CDR3 is CASSLNRDVEAFF. In DNA, the CDR3 is TGTGCCAGCAGTTTAAACCGGGACGTTGAAGCTTTCTTT.